This TCR beta chain derives from a study of T cells in localized non-small cell lung cancer. The CDR3 covers 16 residues. The germline CDR1 and CDR2 sequences are SNHLY and FYNNEI. V was clipped by 4 bases and J by 5 bases; unmatched bases: 11. Sequencing was performed with immunoSEQ multiplex PCR; in TCRdb, only in-frame clones are kept and a portion is missing. The sample lists about 41,000 clones; about 88% were seen once. Concerning this clone itself: The antigen is unknown.

Study findings and constraints: Patients showing higher blood T cell density tended to see longer overall survival.

The J gene is TRBJ2-5, the V gene TRBV2; 9 bases line up with TRBD2. The source was peripheral blood, collected before any cancer treatment. The receptor was derived from a woman aged 18 to 49 with stage III lung adenocarcinoma. The CDR3 here is CASSASSGGFRETQYF. CDR3 DNA sequence: TGTGCCAGCAGTGCGAGTAGCGGGGGTTTCCGGGAGACCCAGTACTTC.